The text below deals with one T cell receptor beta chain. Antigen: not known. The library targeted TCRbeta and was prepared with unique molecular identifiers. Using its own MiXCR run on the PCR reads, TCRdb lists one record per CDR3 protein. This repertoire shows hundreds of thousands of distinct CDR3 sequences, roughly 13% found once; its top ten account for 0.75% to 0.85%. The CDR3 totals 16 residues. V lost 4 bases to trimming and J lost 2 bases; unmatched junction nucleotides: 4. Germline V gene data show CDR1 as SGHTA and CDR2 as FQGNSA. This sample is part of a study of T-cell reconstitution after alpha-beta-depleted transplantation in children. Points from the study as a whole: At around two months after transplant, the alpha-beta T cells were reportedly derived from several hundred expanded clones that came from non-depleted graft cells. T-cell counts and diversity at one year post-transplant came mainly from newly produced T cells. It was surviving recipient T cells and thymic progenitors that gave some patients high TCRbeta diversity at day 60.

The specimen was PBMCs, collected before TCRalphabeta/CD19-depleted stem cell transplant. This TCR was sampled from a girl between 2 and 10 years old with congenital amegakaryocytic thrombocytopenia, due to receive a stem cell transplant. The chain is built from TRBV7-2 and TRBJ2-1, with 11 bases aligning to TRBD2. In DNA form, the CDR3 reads TGTGCCAGCAGCTCGACTAGCGGGAAGGCCTACAATGAGCAGTTCTTC. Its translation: CASSSTSGKAYNEQFF.